What follows are 15 T cell receptor beta chains derived from one specimen sequenced in a study of blood T cell repertoires in COVID-19. Using immunoSEQ multiplex PCR, the repertoire was profiled, and TCRdb retains in-frame clones only, with some absent. The sample has some 270,000 clones; roughly nine tenths are singletons. Input material: PBMCs or T cells enriched from blood (not recorded which). These receptors were taken from a woman aged 40 to 49 who had recovered from COVID-19.

The rearrangement joins TRBV2 to TRBJ1-2, with TRBD1 identical over 8 bases. CDR3 size: 14 residues. Germline CDR1 and CDR2: SNHLY and FYNNEI. The ends lost 6 bases at V and 0 bases at J; junction bases unmatched: 3. CDR3 protein: CASRTGEANYGYTF. In DNA form, the CDR3 reads TGTGCCAGCAGGACAGGGGAAGCTAACTATGGCTACACCTTC.

The chain couples TRBV7-2 to TRBJ1-3; TRBD1 matches 7 bases. Germline CDR1 and CDR2: SGHTA and FQGNSA. The CDR3 has 15 residues. The junction had 11 bases not matched to a gene; V was cut back by 5 bases and J by 7 bases. The CDR3 sequence is CASSLTRDRVNTIYF. The CDR3 DNA sequence: TGTGCCAGCAGCCTAACCCGAGACAGGGTCAACACCATATATTTT.

The CDR3 nucleotides are TGTGCCAGCAGCTTTGGGCAACGTAACACTGAAGCTTTCTTT. It translates to CASSFGQRNTEAFF. The chain couples TRBV5-4 to TRBJ1-1; the D is unclear. Germline V gene data show CDR1 as SGHNT and CDR2 as YYREEE (reference sequence). V lost 2 bases to trimming and J lost 2 bases, with 10 bases between them. The length of the CDR3 is 14 residues.

The V and J genes are TRBV10-2 and TRBJ1-2; D is unclear. CDR3 length equals 14 residues. V lost 0 bases and J 4 bases, leaving 9 bases between the germline ends. Per germline, CDR1 WSHSY and CDR2 SAAADI. The CDR3 here is CASSESTNLYGYTF. CDR3 in DNA: TGCGCCAGCAGTGAGTCGACAAACCTCTATGGCTACACCTTC.

V gene TRBV19 combines with J gene TRBJ1-2, with TRBD1 identical over 9 bases. This CDR3 spans 14 amino acids. J was trimmed by 7 bases and V by 5 bases; bases with no gene match: 8. Germline CDR1 LNHDA, CDR2 SQIVND (reference sequence). CDR3: CASSFHLDRGGYTF. CDR3 in DNA: TGTGCCAGTAGTTTCCACCTGGACAGGGGTGGCTACACCTTC.

The V and J genes are TRBV30 and TRBJ1-4, with TRBD1 as a possible D gene (6 bases). The CDR3 length is 13 residues. Per the germline V gene, CDR1 is GTSNPN and CDR2 is SVGIG (reference sequence). The ends were cut back, 4 bases at V and 3 bases at J, with 9 bases in the middle. For the CDR3, the DNA is TGTGCCTGGACAGGGGCGGCTAATGAAAAACTGTTTTTT. Translated, it gives CAWTGAANEKLFF. The full variable domain, in which reference TRBV30 and TRBJ1-4 provide the parts outside the CDR3, is SQTIHQWPATLVQPVGSPLSLECTVEGTSNPNLYWYRQAAGRGLQLLFYSVGIGQISSEVPQNLSASRPQDRQFILSSKKLLLSDSGFYLCAWTGAANEKLFFGSGTQLSVL.

This clone occurred once. This rearrangement joins TRBV11-2 to TRBJ1-1, with D hard to call. This CDR3 comprises 12 residues. V was pared by 5 bases and J by 5 bases, with 9 bases between. Germline V gene data show CDR1 as SGHAT and CDR2 as FQNNGV. DNA of the CDR3: TGTGCCAGCAGCGTACGGGAGACTGAAGCTTTCTTT. Its protein is CASSVRETEAFF.

In its sample, this clone was seen a few times. The chain uses TRBV7-3 and TRBJ2-7; 12 nucleotides match TRBD2. The germline gives CDR1 SGHTA, CDR2 FQGTGA. This CDR3 is 15 amino acids long. The ends lost 5 bases at V and 3 bases at J; junction bases unmatched: 5. The CDR3 spells CASSPRLAGVYEQYF. CDR3 nucleotides: TGTGCCAGCAGCCCCAGACTAGCGGGGGTCTACGAGCAGTACTTC.

This sequence joins TRBV5-1 and TRBJ2-1, with 10 bases aligning to TRBD1. The junction had 7 bases not matched to a gene; V was cut back by 4 bases and J by 9 bases. CDR1 is SGHRS and CDR2 is YFSETQ in the germline V gene. CDR3 length equals 14 residues. CDR3 in amino acids: CASSVTGGPGEQFF. Written as DNA, the CDR3 is TGCGCCAGCAGCGTGACAGGGGGCCCCGGTGAGCAGTTCTTC.

J is TRBJ2-6 and V is TRBV29-1, with 8 positions matching TRBD1. Losses at the gene ends were 6 bases for V and 0 bases for J; bases not matched to a gene: 10. CDR1 is SQVTM and CDR2 is ANQGSEA in the germline V gene. The CDR3 has 17 residues. CDR3: CSVLGDRRGSGANVLTF. For the CDR3, the DNA is TGCAGCGTCCTCGGGGACAGGCGTGGCTCTGGGGCCAACGTCCTGACTTTC.

The chain is built from TRBV4-3 and TRBJ1-5, with a weak D call TRBD1 (5 bases). The CDR3 is 15 amino acids. Germline CDR1 and CDR2: LGHNA and YSLEER. The V end was cut by 0 bases, the J end by 2 bases, with 8 bases between. The CDR3 bases are TGCGCCAGCAGCCAAGATAGGGGCCGCAATCAGCCCCAGCATTTT. This sequence encodes CASSQDRGRNQPQHF.

V usage is TRBV5-1 and J usage is TRBJ2-5; D is perhaps TRBD2 (5 bases). The CDR3 has 15 amino acids. V lost 3 bases and J lost 2, with 14 bases in between. Germline lookup yields CDR1 SGHRS and CDR2 YFSETQ. DNA for the CDR3: TGCGCCAGCAGCTCGGGGAGCCCTAGACAAGAGACCCAGTACTTC. This translates into CASSSGSPRQETQYF.

The rearrangement links TRBV18 to TRBJ1-4; TRBD1 matches 10 bases. The CDR3 contains 16 residues. The J segment lost 8 bases and the V segment lost 1 base, leaving 7 bases of the junction unmatched. Germline V CDR1 and CDR2: KGHSH, LQKENI. The CDR3 here is CASSPLDRGRGEKLFF. CDR3 in DNA: TGTGCCAGCTCACCACTAGACAGGGGGCGAGGAGAAAAACTGTTTTTT. Together with reference TRBV18 and TRBJ1-4, the CDR3 gives the full variable domain: NAGVMQNPRHLVRRRGQEARLRCSPMKGHSHVYWYRQLPEEGLKFMVYLQKENIIDESGMPKERFSAEFPKEGPSILRIQQVVRGDSAAYFCASSPLDRGRGEKLFFGSGTQLSVL.

This chain connects TRBV2 to TRBJ1-6; the D gene is possibly TRBD1 (6 bases). Germline lookup yields CDR1 SNHLY and CDR2 FYNNEI. Trimming shortened V by 7 bases and J by 11 bases, and 21 bases separated the two germline ends. This CDR3 has 15 residues. CDR3 sequence (DNA): TGTGCCAGCACCCAGGGGAAACAATTCGGGGCACCCCTCCACTTT. This encodes CASTQGKQFGAPLHF.

The count of this clone is one. This chain joins TRBV21-1 and TRBJ2-5; the table assigns TRBD2, which was not confirmed against the DNA. TRBV21-1 counts as a pseudogene. This CDR3 is 13 amino acids long. CDR3 protein: CASSRGAPETQYF. The CDR3 nucleotides read TGTGCCAGCAGCCGGGGGGCTCCAGAGACCCAGTACTTC.